These T cell receptor beta chains were read from a single sample in a study of cytomegalovirus exposure and HLA in healthy donors. Repertoires were generated with immunoSEQ multiplex PCR, while TCRdb's copy carries only in-frame clones and drops some. The sample contains 100,000 to 120,000 clones, approximately 82% of which appear only once. The specimen was PBMCs. These receptors came from a man aged 30 to 45 in good health and CMV-seropositive. CDR3s include the opening cysteine and the closing phenylalanine or tryptophan. D genes are given only for firm matches. Not every row has a clone size; where given, it reads once, few, many or a size class.

V gene,D gene,clone size,J gene,CDR3 protein,CDR3 DNA
TRBV10-2,TRBD1,few,TRBJ1-5,CASSQGTGVQPQHF,TGCGCCAGCTCCCAAGGGACAGGGGTTCAGCCCCAGCATTTT
TRBV11-2,TRBD1,NA,TRBJ2-5,CASSPPGQQETQYF,TGTGCCAGCAGCCCCCCGGGACAGCAAGAGACCCAGTACTTC
TRBV4-3,NA,few,TRBJ2-7,CASSQGRGTTYEQYF,TGCGCCAGCAGCCAAGGGAGGGGAACCACTTACGAGCAGTACTTC
TRBV9,NA,NA,TRBJ1-3,CASKPGGGSGNTIYF,TGTGCCAGCAAACCGGGAGGGGGCTCTGGAAACACCATATATTTT
TRBV6-5,NA,NA,TRBJ2-7,CASSYEGAGLGYEQYF,TGTGCCAGCAGTTACGAGGGAGCAGGCCTGGGATACGAGCAGTACTTC
TRBV20-1,NA,NA,TRBJ1-1,CSASSPVSAFF,TGCAGTGCTAGTTCACCAGTGTCAGCTTTCTTT
TRBV28,NA,NA,TRBJ1-2,CASSSTGSGYTF,TGTGCCAGCAGTTCCACAGGGAGTGGCTACACCTTC
TRBV5-1,TRBD1,NA,TRBJ2-7,CASSRDRVDEQYF,TGCGCCAGCAGCCGGGACAGGGTGGACGAGCAGTACTTC
TRBV7-2,NA,NA,TRBJ2-2,CASSLARTITGELFF,TGTGCCAGCAGCTTAGCACGGACTATCACCGGGGAGCTGTTTTTT
TRBV7-2,TRBD2,NA,TRBJ2-1,CASSSPSGGLNSYNEQFF,TGTGCCAGCAGCTCCCCTAGCGGGGGGCTCAACTCCTACAATGAGCAGTTCTTC
TRBV7-2,TRBD2,NA,TRBJ2-5,CASSKTSGGAGRETQYF,TGTGCCAGCAGCAAGACTAGCGGGGGGGCCGGGCGAGAGACCCAGTACTTC
TRBV27,NA,once,TRBJ2-1,CASSFKVENNEQFF,TGTGCCAGCAGTTTTAAAGTAGAGAACAATGAGCAGTTCTTC
TRBV9,TRBD1,NA,TRBJ2-2,CASSVGTGLSNTGELFF,TGTGCCAGCAGCGTAGGGACAGGTCTATCGAACACCGGGGAGCTGTTTTTT
TRBV5-4,NA,NA,TRBJ2-1,CASSFEGGGREQFF,TGTGCCAGCAGCTTCGAGGGAGGGGGACGTGAGCAGTTCTTC
TRBV28,TRBD1,NA,TRBJ1-2,CASTYGQGASGYTF,TGTGCCAGCACTTATGGCCAGGGGGCCTCTGGCTACACCTTC
TRBV6-5,TRBD1,NA,TRBJ2-2,CASSYSEDRGTGELFF,TGTGCCAGCAGTTACTCCGAAGACAGGGGTACCGGGGAGCTGTTTTTT
TRBV5-4,TRBD1,once,TRBJ2-2,CASSRDRGNTGELFF,TGTGCCAGCAGCAGGGACAGAGGAAACACCGGGGAGCTGTTTTTT
TRBV4-3,TRBD2,few,TRBJ2-5,CASSREGLETQYF,TGCGCCAGCAGCCGGGAGGGGTTGGAGACCCAGTACTTC
TRBV7-9,TRBD2,NA,TRBJ2-2,CASSWGLADTGELFF,TGTGCCAGCAGTTGGGGACTAGCGGACACCGGGGAGCTGTTTTTT
TRBV28,NA,NA,TRBJ2-3,CASSIKDTQYF,TGTGCCAGCAGTATTAAAGATACGCAGTATTTT
TRBV5-8,NA,few,TRBJ2-7,CASSLGGYEQYF,TGTGCCAGCAGCTTGGGGGGCTACGAGCAGTACTTC
TRBV7-9,TRBD1,NA,TRBJ2-7,CASSSPGQGIEQYF,TGTGCCAGCAGCTCCCCGGGACAGGGAATCGAGCAGTACTTC
TRBV28,NA,NA,TRBJ2-7,CASSFQTAFSYEQYF,TGTGCCAGCAGTTTTCAGACAGCCTTCTCCTACGAGCAGTACTTC
TRBV4-1,TRBD1,NA,TRBJ1-2,CASSREQGENLGYTF,TGCGCCAGCAGCCGGGAACAGGGGGAGAATTTAGGCTACACCTTC
TRBV6-1,NA,NA,TRBJ1-5,CASSERGNQPQHF,TGTGCCAGCAGTGAACGAGGGAATCAGCCCCAGCATTTT
TRBV5-1,NA,NA,TRBJ2-2,CASSRGNTGELFF,TGCGCCAGCAGCAGAGGGAACACCGGGGAGCTGTTTTTT
TRBV7-2,NA,NA,TRBJ2-5,CASSQFGGRETQYF,TGTGCCAGCAGCCAATTTGGGGGCAGAGAGACCCAGTACTTC
TRBV4-1,NA,NA,TRBJ2-7,CASSQEETYEQYF,TGCGCCAGCAGCCAAGAGGAGACCTACGAGCAGTACTTC
TRBV2,NA,NA,TRBJ2-2,CASIPSEGTGELFF,TGTGCCAGCATTCCCAGCGAGGGCACCGGGGAGCTGTTTTTT
TRBV30,TRBD1,NA,TRBJ2-3,CAWGQGAQPDTQYF,TGTGCCTGGGGACAGGGGGCGCAGCCAGATACGCAGTATTTT
TRBV27,NA,NA,TRBJ1-6,CASQTAFGSPLHF,TGTGCCAGCCAGACAGCCTTCGGTTCACCCCTCCACTTT
TRBV4-3,NA,NA,TRBJ1-2,CASSQERTDYYGYTF,TGCGCCAGCAGCCAAGAGCGGACAGACTACTATGGCTACACCTTC
TRBV19,NA,NA,TRBJ1-1,CASSEGGKNTEAFF,TGTGCCAGTAGTGAGGGGGGGAAGAACACTGAAGCTTTCTTT
TRBV18,TRBD1,NA,TRBJ2-7,CASSPAPGQRYEQYF,TGTGCCAGCTCACCGGCCCCGGGACAGAGATACGAGCAGTACTTC
TRBV9,TRBD2,NA,TRBJ2-3,CASSSGGLAGSTDTQYF,TGTGCCAGCAGCTCCGGGGGACTAGCGGGTTCCACAGATACGCAGTATTTT
TRBV4-1,TRBD1,NA,TRBJ2-7,CASSQDSETGGSYEQYF,TGCGCCAGCAGCCAAGATAGCGAGACAGGGGGCTCCTACGAGCAGTACTTC
TRBV4-1,NA,NA,TRBJ1-5,CASSQVTGDNQPQHF,TGCGCCAGCAGCCAAGTAACCGGGGATAATCAGCCCCAGCATTTT
TRBV30,NA,few,TRBJ2-3,CACQGGGWDTQYF,TGTGCCTGCCAAGGCGGGGGCTGGGATACGCAGTATTTT
TRBV6-4,TRBD1,NA,TRBJ1-5,CASREPGQGPYSNQPQHF,TGTGCCAGCAGAGAACCGGGACAGGGTCCCTATAGCAATCAGCCCCAGCATTTT
TRBV6-5,NA,NA,TRBJ1-1,CASSYLAVMNTEAFF,TGTGCCAGCAGTTACTTAGCAGTCATGAACACTGAAGCTTTCTTT
TRBV28,TRBD1,NA,TRBJ1-4,CASSLDRGLEKLFF,TGTGCCAGCAGCCTGGACAGGGGGCTCGAAAAACTGTTTTTT
TRBV4-3,NA,NA,TRBJ1-1,CASSQEGRGLMNTEAFF,TGCGCCAGCAGCCAAGAGGGGAGGGGCCTCATGAACACTGAAGCTTTCTTT
TRBV27,TRBD2,NA,TRBJ2-3,CASSPSTSEITDTQYF,TGTGCCAGCAGTCCCTCCACTAGCGAGATAACAGATACGCAGTATTTT
TRBV7-3,TRBD2,once,TRBJ2-2,CSSSLRGGQNTGELFF,TGTTCCAGCAGCTTACGGGGGGGGCAGAACACCGGGGAGCTGTTTTTT
TRBV4-3,NA,NA,TRBJ1-2,CASSQGGNRDNYGYTF,TGCGCCAGCAGCCAAGGAGGAAACCGAGATAACTATGGCTACACCTTC